What follows is one T cell receptor (beta chain) and its context. The length of the CDR3 is 17 residues. CDR1 and CDR2 from the germline V gene are LGHNA and YSLEER. V lost 3 bases and J lost 3; bases outside the gene matches: 10. These data come from a study of blood T cell repertoires in COVID-19. In the study overall: Samples representing acute and convalescent COVID-19 were sourced from the United States, Italy and Spain. From T cells, B-cell-depleted T cells, or PBMCs came the material, which was cDNA or gDNA.

In the authors' methods: Estimated nucleated cell counts came from reference gene primer amplification. Libraries were prepared by immunoSEQ multiplex PCR; TCRdb keeps only in-frame clonotypes and omits some of them. V and J calls and clone size follow that table, whereas D and trimming were derived from the DNA. The sample shows just under 90,000 clones, 88% of them seen only once. The J gene is TRBJ2-5, the V gene TRBV4-3; 10 bases are shared with TRBD1. The sample comprised peripheral blood. The TCR was taken from a woman aged 80 or over with acute or convalescent COVID-19. The CDR3 DNA reads as TGCGCCAGCAGCCAGCCCTTTTCCGGGACAGGGGAAGAGACCCAGTACTTC. Translating gives CASSQPFSGTGEETQYF.